The 10 T cell receptor beta chains below all came from one sample that was sequenced in a study of CD8 T cells in ankylosing spondylitis. MiXCR was run by TCRdb on the 5' RACE reads, yielding one entry per CDR3 protein. The table shows some 140,000 distinct CDR3 sequences, with 7.5% to 9.5% occurring only once. Sequences were obtained from synovial fluid, either unsorted or a sorted T cell fraction (not recorded which). These receptor sequences come from a male donor with ankylosing spondylitis.

This clonotype was observed many times. This chain connects TRBV24-1 to TRBJ2-5; a weak D match, TRBD2 (5 bases). CDR1 is KGHDR and CDR2 is SFDVKD in the germline V gene. Between the trimmed V and J ends, which lost 0 bases and 3 bases, there was a span of 10 bases. This CDR3 is built from 15 residues. Written as DNA, the CDR3 is TGTGCCACCAGTGATTTGACTCCCGGGGAAGAGACCCAGTACTTC. Encoded protein: CATSDLTPGEETQYF.

The chain links TRBV7-3 to TRBJ2-1; D gene ambiguous. The V end lost 3 bases, the J end lost 1 base, and 7 bases lay between the germline ends. Germline V gene lookup returns CDR1 SGHTA and CDR2 FQGTGA. CDR3 length equals 14 residues. CDR3: CASSFIGSYNEQFF. The DNA of the CDR3 is TGTGCCAGCAGCTTTATAGGGTCCTACAATGAGCAGTTCTTC.

Many counts were recorded for this clonotype. J is TRBJ2-7 and V is TRBV10-1, with D unclear. The CDR3 sequence is 17 residues long. The ends were cut back, 5 bases at V and 1 base at J, with 21 bases in the middle. Germline loops: CDR1 WNHNN, CDR2 SYGVQD (reference sequence). The CDR3 nucleotides are TGCGCCAGCAGTCCTGAAAGCCTGGAACCGTTATCCTACGAGCAGTACTTC. Its protein product is CASSPESLEPLSYEQYF.

The rearrangement uses TRBV9 and TRBJ2-3; D remains ambiguous. Germline V gene data show CDR1 as SGDLS and CDR2 as YYNGEE. V was clipped by 4 bases and J by 1 base, with 10 bases between them. The CDR3 is 14 residues long. The CDR3 here is CASSPQVGTDTQYF. The CDR3 nucleotides are TGTGCCAGCAGCCCTCAAGTGGGCACAGATACGCAGTATTTT.

In its sample, this clonotype was seen many times. The chain couples TRBV4-3 to TRBJ1-3, with a possible D match to TRBD1 (6 bases). CDR1 and CDR2 from the germline V gene are LGHNA and YSLEER. V lost 4 bases, J lost 0 bases, and 16 bases lay in between. This CDR3 comprises 17 residues. This chain's CDR3 is CASSPTGGQYSGNTIYF. The CDR3 nucleotides are TGCGCCAGCAGCCCCACGGGGGGGCAGTACTCTGGAAACACCATATATTTT.

Concerning this clonotype: A read error may be the cause here, since a much bigger clone is one base away. The chain joins TRBV7-2 to TRBJ1-2; no clear D gene. The germline V and J ends were trimmed by 4 bases and 2 bases, with 11 bases remaining between them. This CDR3 is built from 14 residues. Germline lookup yields CDR1 SGHTA and CDR2 FQGNSA. The CDR3 loop reads CASSSARSNYGYTF. In DNA form, the CDR3 reads TGTGCCAGCAGCTCAGCGAGGTCGAACTATGGCTACACCTTC.

This clonotype appeared many times. V usage is TRBV7-3 and J usage is TRBJ2-3; D is undetermined. This CDR3 is 13 amino acids long. V dropped 3 bases and J dropped 6 bases, with 10 bases sitting between them. Germline V gene sequence: CDR1 SGHTA, CDR2 FQGTGA. CDR3 in DNA: TGTGCCAGCAGCTTGGGGAAGGCGGATACGCAGTATTTT. Protein sequence: CASSLGKADTQYF.

This clonotype was counted only a few times. The V and J genes are TRBV20-1 and TRBJ2-1; D unresolved. V lost 5 bases and J 4 bases, leaving 15 bases between the germline ends. Germline CDR1 reads DFQATT; CDR2 reads SNEGSKA (reference sequence). The CDR3 sequence is 14 residues long. CDR3 in amino acids: CSADLAKPYNEQFF. CDR3 nucleotide sequence: TGCAGTGCTGACTTGGCGAAACCGTACAATGAGCAGTTCTTC.

The V gene is TRBV11-2, the J gene TRBJ2-7, with TRBD1 matching over 11 bases. After removal of 4 bases from V and 5 bases from J, the junction contained 7 bases not matched to a gene. This CDR3 is 15 amino acids long. Looked up from germline, CDR1 is SGHAT and CDR2 is FQNNGV. The CDR3 DNA reads TGTGCCAGCAGCTCCTGGACAGGGGGCTGGGACGAGCAGTACTTC. Amino acids: CASSSWTGGWDEQYF. Variable domain in full (rest from reference TRBV11-2 and TRBJ2-7): EAGVAQSPRYKIIEKRQSVAFWCNPISGHATLYWYQQILGQGPKLLIQFQNNGVVDDSQLPKDRFSAERLKGVDSTLKIQPAKLEDSAVYLCASSSWTGGWDEQYFGPGTRLTVT.

This clonotype came up many times. The CDR3: CASSETGYGYTF. Here the CDR3 DNA reads TGTGCCAGCTCCGAGACAGGGTATGGCTACACCTTC. The rearrangement links TRBV18 to TRBJ1-2; 7 positions match TRBD1. The J segment lost 5 bases and the V segment lost 6 bases, leaving 3 bases of the junction unmatched. This CDR3 spans 12 amino acids. CDR1 is KGHSH and CDR2 is LQKENI in the germline V gene.